The text below deals with one T cell receptor (beta chain). Random hexamers were used to reverse transcribe 0.5 to 1 ug of RNA. An immunoSEQ multiplex PCR amplified TCR beta CDR3 over 54 Vbeta and 13 Jbeta. In TCRdb, the immunoSEQ multiplex PCR reads were re-called with MiXCR into one record per CDR3 protein. This sample has hundreds of thousands of distinct CDR3 sequences, with about 85% found just once. CDR1 MNHEY and CDR2 SMNVEV come from the germline V gene (reference sequence). The CDR3 runs 14 residues. V dropped 4 bases and J dropped 2 bases, with 10 bases sitting between them. This sample is drawn from a study of CD8 T cells in Susac syndrome.

The sample consisted of CD8+ T cells from PBMCs. This clonotype was obtained from a human donor with multiple sclerosis. This rearrangement joins TRBV27 to TRBJ2-3; D ambiguous. The CDR3 nucleotides are TGTGCCAGCAGTTCTCCTCCCTACACAGATACGCAGTATTTT. This codes for CASSSPPYTDTQYF.